This T cell receptor beta chain was sequenced for a study of blood T cell repertoires in COVID-19. Overall study context: Researchers got acute and convalescent COVID-19 samples from the United States, Italy and Spain. Nucleic acid was either cDNA or gDNA, and it came from T cells, B-cell-depleted T cells, or PBMCs.

Original handling: From reference gene primer amplification, estimates of nucleated cell counts were derived. This table comes from immunoSEQ multiplex PCR, and its TCRdb copy is limited to in-frame clones, with some not included. V and J calls and clone size follow that table, whereas D and trimming were derived from the DNA. This table has about 270,000 clones, approximately 89% appearing once. Unmatched junction bases numbered 11, after V lost 0 bases and J lost 3 bases. The germline V gene has CDR1 MGHRA and CDR2 YSYEKL. CDR3 length: 17 amino acids. The sequencing input was peripheral blood. The chain employs TRBV4-1 and TRBJ2-7, with 7 positions matching TRBD1. This TCR was sampled from a man aged 35-49 years with active or convalescent COVID-19. The CDR3 DNA reads as TGCGCCAGCAGCCAAGATCGGGACAGAGTCCTTCTCTACGAGCAGTACTTC. It yields the protein CASSQDRDRVLLYEQYF.